What follows describes a single T cell receptor beta chain. The antigen remains unidentified. This entry comes from a study of T cell repertoires in cytomegalovirus infection. As for the study in general: In public TCR beta signatures, there were indications of both CMV infection and matching HLA type.

One entry per CDR3 protein results from TCRdb running MiXCR on the reads. The sample holds about 680,000 distinct CDR3 sequences, approximately 25% seen once. In germline, CDR1 is KGHDR, CDR2 SFDVKD. The CDR3 sequence is 16 residues long. V was clipped by 2 bases and J by 5 bases, with 16 bases between them. Overall study findings and caveats: CMV-specific TCR beta clonotypes restricted by HLA-C were the ones dominating the ex vivo response.

This receptor was taken from a human donor in good health (CMV status not recorded). Some clones in this sample may be carry-over from other donors' samples. V is TRBV24-1 and J is TRBJ2-3, with a weak D call TRBD1 (6 bases). The specimen sequenced was CD8+ T cells from PBMCs. The CDR3 is CATSDSNRVMGDTQYF. The CDR3, as DNA: TGTGCCACCAGTGATTCCAACAGGGTGATGGGAGATACGCAGTATTTT.